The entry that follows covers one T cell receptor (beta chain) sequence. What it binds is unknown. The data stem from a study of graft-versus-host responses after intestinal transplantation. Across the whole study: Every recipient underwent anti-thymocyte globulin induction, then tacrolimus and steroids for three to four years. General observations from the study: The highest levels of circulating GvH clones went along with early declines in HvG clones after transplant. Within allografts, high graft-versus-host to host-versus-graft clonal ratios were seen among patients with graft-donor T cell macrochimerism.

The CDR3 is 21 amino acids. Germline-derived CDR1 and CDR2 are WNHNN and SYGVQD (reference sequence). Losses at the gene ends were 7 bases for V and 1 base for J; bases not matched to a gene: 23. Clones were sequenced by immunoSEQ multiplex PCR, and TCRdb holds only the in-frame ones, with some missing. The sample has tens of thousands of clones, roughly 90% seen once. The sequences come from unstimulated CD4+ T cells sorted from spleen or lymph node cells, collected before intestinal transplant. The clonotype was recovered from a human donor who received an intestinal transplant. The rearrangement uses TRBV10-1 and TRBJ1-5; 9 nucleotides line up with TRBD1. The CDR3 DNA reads TGCGCCAGCACCCCGGCCCAGAATCCTAGGACAGGGGACGGAAGCAATCAGCCCCAGCATTTT. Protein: CASTPAQNPRTGDGSNQPQHF.